This T cell receptor beta chain was profiled in a study of blood T cell repertoires in COVID-19. Study at large: COVID-19 samples from acute and convalescent phases originated in the United States, Italy and Spain. In each case, the material was cDNA or gDNA derived from T cells, B-cell-depleted T cells, or PBMCs.

This clone was seen only a few times. In Seattle, patients joined the study during active infection and were tracked longitudinally. The authors' processing: Reference gene primer amplification gave nucleated cell count estimates. Data came from immunoSEQ multiplex PCR; TCRdb stores just in-frame clones and leaves some out. The DNA was the basis for D and trimming; V, J and clone size are from that table. The sample lists almost 350,000 clones, approximately 89% occurring once. V was clipped by 6 bases and J by 6 bases, with 21 bases between them. From germline, CDR1 is LNHDA and CDR2 SQIVND (reference sequence). The CDR3 consists of 16 residues.

What was sequenced was peripheral blood. The chain is built from TRBV19 and TRBJ1-5; tentative D call: TRBD1 (6 bases). The TCR was taken from a woman between 55 and 75 years old with COVID-19, enrolled during active disease. The DNA for the CDR3 is TGTGCCAGTAGGACACAGGGTAGGGTGGGAAGTCAGCCCCAGCATTTT. Amino acids: CASRTQGRVGSQPQHF.